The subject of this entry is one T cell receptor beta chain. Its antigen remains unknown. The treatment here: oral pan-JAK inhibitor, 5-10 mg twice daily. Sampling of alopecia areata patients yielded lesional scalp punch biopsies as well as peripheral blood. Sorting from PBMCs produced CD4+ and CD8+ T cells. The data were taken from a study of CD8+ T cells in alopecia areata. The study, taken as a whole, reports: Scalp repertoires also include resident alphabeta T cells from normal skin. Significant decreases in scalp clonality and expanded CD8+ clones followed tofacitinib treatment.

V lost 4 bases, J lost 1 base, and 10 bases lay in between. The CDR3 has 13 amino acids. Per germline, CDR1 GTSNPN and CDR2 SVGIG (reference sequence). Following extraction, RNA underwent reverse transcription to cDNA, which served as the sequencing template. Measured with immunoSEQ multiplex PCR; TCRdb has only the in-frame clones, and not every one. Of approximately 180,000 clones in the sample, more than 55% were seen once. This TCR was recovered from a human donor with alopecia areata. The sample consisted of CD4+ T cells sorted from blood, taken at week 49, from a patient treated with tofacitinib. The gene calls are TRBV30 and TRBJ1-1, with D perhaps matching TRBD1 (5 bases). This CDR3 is CAWTRQKNTEAFF. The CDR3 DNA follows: TGTGCCTGGACGAGACAGAAGAACACTGAAGCTTTCTTT.